Listed below are T cell receptor beta chains from one sample, sequenced in a study of T-cell memory formation after mild COVID-19. MiXCR, run by TCRdb on the 5' RACE reads, gives a single entry per CDR3 protein. Of 560,000 or so distinct CDR3 sequences detected, 17% appear once; the ten largest clones hold less than 10%. Material: PBMCs or a T cell subset sorted from them (not recorded which). The receptors stem from an adult woman who had mild COVID-19 (a few samples of this study predate the infection). Cell type and time point are not known. CDR3s include the opening cysteine and the closing phenylalanine or tryptophan. The order of the fields is V gene, CDR3 protein.

TRBV9	CASSVAPIRLGNSPLHF
TRBV7-9	CASSPTSGTQYF
TRBV7-9	CASSFEREWDEQYF
TRBV20-1	CSARVPGTSSYNEQFF
TRBV12-3/TRBV12-4	CASKGWTGAFF
TRBV21-1	CASSNDRDCAGNTIYF
TRBV6-5	CASSPLIRGRTDTQYF
TRBV7-9	CASSLSSHEQYF
TRBV2	CASSRMYQETQYF
TRBV30	CAWRMADGYEQYF
TRBV3-1	CASSLRGTGGDYGYTF
TRBV29-1	CSAVRTGGTYEQYF
TRBV9	CASSPGTSFTSYNEQFF
TRBV12-3/TRBV12-4	CASSFPEAFF
TRBV5-1	CASSHRQGVPYEQYF
TRBV5-6	CASSLAVTSTDTQYF
TRBV7-2	CASSRLYPQETQYF
TRBV5-6	CASSLGEGRQPQHF
TRBV24-1	CATRDGGDTEAFF
TRBV12-3/TRBV12-4	CASSLAHLPEGDNSPLHF
TRBV12-3/TRBV12-4	CASSRSVLNTEAFF
TRBV24-1	CATSDSGGYWNEQFF
TRBV10-3	CAISESGASYEQYF
TRBV18	CASSPGGENSPLHF
TRBV4-3	CASSPRPSGVYNEQFF
TRBV4-2	CASSQDPNLNTGELFF
TRBV4-2	CASRNLAGGYNEQFF
TRBV20-1	CSARTGGDNNEQFF
TRBV19	CASSISPRRTGELFF
TRBV4-3	CASSQDEGAKNIQYF
TRBV29-1	CSVEVDVGGYTF
TRBV19	CASSIVTGEWAGELFF
TRBV4-1	CASSQEGQGKETQYF
TRBV12-3/TRBV12-4	CASRRQKQGAGGYTF
TRBV6-6	CASSSNGLAGTYEQYF
TRBV12-5	CASGPRTGGDTQYF
TRBV7-9	CASRGPTDTQYF
TRBV7-2	CASRSPRAGGGTQYF
TRBV30	CAWSVPPTGGDEQFF
TRBV12-3/TRBV12-4	CASSSGTSGRAAYEQYF
TRBV7-9	CASNERGGDSPLHF
TRBV12-3/TRBV12-4	CASSLGAGYNEQFF
TRBV3-1	CASSQGPRGGDEQYF
TRBV29-1	CSASGGRSYEQYF
TRBV12-3/TRBV12-4	CASSFLDRGRRNTEAFF
TRBV6-2/TRBV6-3	CASSYVSRLRTGISNEQFF
TRBV4-3	CASSHGLAANEQFF
TRBV3-1	CASSQGYTEAFF
TRBV19	CASTSQGIDEQFF
TRBV30	CAWSTRGQGYRDTEAFF
TRBV7-9	CASSPLDPAEQYF
TRBV5-1	CASSFAGASYNEQFF
TRBV4-3	CASSQDGSQETQYF
TRBV5-5	CASTLYEQYF
TRBV15	CATSRDSGGTLWNEQFF
TRBV5-1	CASSLTPSGNEQFF
TRBV4-1	CASSQEPSGGFGDTQYF
TRBV12-3/TRBV12-4	CASTRVEGNNEQFF
TRBV12-3/TRBV12-4	CASRSDREDGYTF